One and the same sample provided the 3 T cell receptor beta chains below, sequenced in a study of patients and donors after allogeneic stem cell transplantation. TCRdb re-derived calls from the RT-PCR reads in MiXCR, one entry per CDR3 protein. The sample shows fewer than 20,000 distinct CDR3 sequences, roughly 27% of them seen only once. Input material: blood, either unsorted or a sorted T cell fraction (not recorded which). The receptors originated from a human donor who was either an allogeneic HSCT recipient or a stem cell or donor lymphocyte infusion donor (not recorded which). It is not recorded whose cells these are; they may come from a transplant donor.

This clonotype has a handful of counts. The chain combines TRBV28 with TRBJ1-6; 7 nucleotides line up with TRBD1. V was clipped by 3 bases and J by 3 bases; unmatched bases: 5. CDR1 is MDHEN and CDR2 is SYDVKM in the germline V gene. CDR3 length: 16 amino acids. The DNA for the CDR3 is TGTGCCAGCAGTTTCCCCAGGGGGGTCTATAATTCACCCCTCCACTTT. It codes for CASSFPRGVYNSPLHF. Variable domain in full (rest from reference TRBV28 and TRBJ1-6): DVKVTQSSRYLVKRTGEKVFLECVQDMDHENMFWYRQDPGLGLRLIYFSYDVKMKEKGDIPEGYSVSREKKERFSLILESASTNQTSMYLCASSFPRGVYNSPLHFGNGTRLTVT.

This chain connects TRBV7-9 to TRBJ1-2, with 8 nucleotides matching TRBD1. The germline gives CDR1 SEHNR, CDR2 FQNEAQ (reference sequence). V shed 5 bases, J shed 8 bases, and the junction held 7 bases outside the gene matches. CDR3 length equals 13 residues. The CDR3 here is CASSLDRGGGYTF. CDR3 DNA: TGTGCCAGCAGCCTCGACAGGGGTGGAGGCTACACCTTC.

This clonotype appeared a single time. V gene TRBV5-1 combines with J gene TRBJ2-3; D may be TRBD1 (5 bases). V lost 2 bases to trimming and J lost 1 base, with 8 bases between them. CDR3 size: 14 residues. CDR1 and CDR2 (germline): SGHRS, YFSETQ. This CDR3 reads CASSFGRGTDTQYF. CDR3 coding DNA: TGCGCCAGCAGCTTCGGCAGGGGCACAGATACGCAGTATTTT.